The clone carrying this T cell receptor (beta chain) was observed a few times. The antigen remains unidentified. Trimming stripped 4 bases from V and 3 bases from J, with 13 bases between. The V gene's germline CDR1 is SGDLS and CDR2 YYNGEE. CDR3 length: 14 amino acids. These data originate in a study of beta chain features in type 1 diabetes. What was sequenced were expressed TCRB transcripts, since all of the isolated RNA had been reverse transcribed. Measured with immunoSEQ multiplex PCR; TCRdb has only the in-frame clones, and not every one. The sample records 500,000 to 850,000 clones, 11% to 15% being singletons. Study-wide findings and caveats: A closer apparent resemblance between naive, central memory and Treg TCRB repertoires was seen in patients than in healthy donors. There were fewer insertions and more deletions at the VDJ junctions of type 1 diabetes patients. Shortening of TCRB CDR3s, moderate but significant, appeared in all four CD4+ subsets of Type 1 diabetes patients.

This clonotype originated in a man aged 18-30 years with type 1 diabetes. Sequences were obtained from naive CD4+ T cells from blood. The chain joins TRBV9 to TRBJ2-5; possibly TRBD1 or TRBD2 for D (5 bases each). The CDR3 reads CASSTRGVEETQYF. In DNA, the CDR3 is TGTGCCAGCAGCACCCGGGGCGTTGAAGAGACCCAGTACTTC.